The sequence of this T cell receptor (beta chain) was determined in a study of T cell repertoires in cytomegalovirus infection. Across the whole study: Evidence of both CMV infection and a matching HLA type came from public TCR beta signatures.

Comments on this clonotype: No antigen is known for it.

Per the germline V gene, CDR1 is MNHEY and CDR2 is SVGEGT. This CDR3 spans 13 amino acids. V was shortened by 5 bases and J by 4 bases, with 11 bases between the two germline ends. TCRdb reanalysed the reads using MiXCR and keeps one entry per CDR3 protein. Among some 800,000 distinct CDR3 sequences, less than 35% were seen once, and the ten largest hold roughly 12%. V gene TRBV6-2 or TRBV6-3 combines with J gene TRBJ1-2; D might be TRBD1 (6 bases). The sample consisted of cultured CD8+ T cells from PBMCs, taken from culture after CMV antigen stimulation. This sequence was found in a human donor in good health (CMV status not recorded). Some clones in this sample may be carry-over from other donors' samples. The CDR3 reads CASSADRAYGYTF. In nucleotides, the CDR3 is TGTGCCAGCAGTGCGGACAGAGCCTATGGCTACACCTTC.